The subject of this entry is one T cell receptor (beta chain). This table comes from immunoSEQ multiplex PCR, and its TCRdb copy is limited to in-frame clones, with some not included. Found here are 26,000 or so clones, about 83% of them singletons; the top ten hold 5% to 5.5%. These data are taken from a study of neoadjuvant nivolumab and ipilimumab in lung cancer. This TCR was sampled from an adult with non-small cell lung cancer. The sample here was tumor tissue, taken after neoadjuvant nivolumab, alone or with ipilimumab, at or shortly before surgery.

The CDR3 loop is CSVEKQGYYNEQFF. The CDR3 DNA reads as TGCAGCGTTGAAAAGCAGGGGTATTACAATGAGCAGTTCTTC. The chain couples TRBV29-1 to TRBJ2-1, with D perhaps TRBD1 (6 bases). CDR1 and CDR2 (germline): SQVTM, ANQGSEA. V shed 2 bases and J shed 4 bases, with 12 bases lying between them. The CDR3 spans 14 residues.